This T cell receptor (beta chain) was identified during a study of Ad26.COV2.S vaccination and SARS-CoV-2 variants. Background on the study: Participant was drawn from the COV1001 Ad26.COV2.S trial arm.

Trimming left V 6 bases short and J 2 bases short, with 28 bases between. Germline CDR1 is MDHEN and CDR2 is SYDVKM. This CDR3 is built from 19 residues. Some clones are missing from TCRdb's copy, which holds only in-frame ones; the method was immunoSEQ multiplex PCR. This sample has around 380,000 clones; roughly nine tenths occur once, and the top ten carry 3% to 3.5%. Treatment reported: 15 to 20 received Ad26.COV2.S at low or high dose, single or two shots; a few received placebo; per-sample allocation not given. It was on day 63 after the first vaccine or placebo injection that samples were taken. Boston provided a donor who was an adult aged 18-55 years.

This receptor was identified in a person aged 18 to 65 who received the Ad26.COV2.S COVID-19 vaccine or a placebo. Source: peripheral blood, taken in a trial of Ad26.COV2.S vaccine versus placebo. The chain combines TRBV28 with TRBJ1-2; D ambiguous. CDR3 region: CASRPQAGRPHLVNYGYTF. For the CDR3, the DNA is TGTGCCAGCAGGCCCCAGGCGGGTAGGCCACATTTAGTCAACTATGGCTACACCTTC.